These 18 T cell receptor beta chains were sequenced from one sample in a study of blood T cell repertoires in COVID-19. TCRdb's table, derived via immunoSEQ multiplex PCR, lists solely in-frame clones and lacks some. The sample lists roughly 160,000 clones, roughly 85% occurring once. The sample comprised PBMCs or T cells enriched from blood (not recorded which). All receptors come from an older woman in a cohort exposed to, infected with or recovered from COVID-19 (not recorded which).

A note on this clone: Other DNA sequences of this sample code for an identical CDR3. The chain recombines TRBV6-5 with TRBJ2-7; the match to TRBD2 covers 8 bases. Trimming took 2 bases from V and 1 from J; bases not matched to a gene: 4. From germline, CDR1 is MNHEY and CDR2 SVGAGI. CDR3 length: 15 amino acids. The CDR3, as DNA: TGTGCCAGCAGTTACAGCCTAGCGGGTTCCTACGAGCAGTACTTC. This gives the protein CASSYSLAGSYEQYF.

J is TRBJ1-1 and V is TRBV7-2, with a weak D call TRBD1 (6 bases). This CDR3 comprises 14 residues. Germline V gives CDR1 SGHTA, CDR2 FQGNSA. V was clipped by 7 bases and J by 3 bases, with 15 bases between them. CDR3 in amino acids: CASNLLQGYTEAFF. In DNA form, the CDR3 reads TGTGCCAGCAACCTACTACAGGGATACACTGAAGCTTTCTTT.

The CDR3 loop reads CASSGGLPQTGELFF. The CDR3 DNA reads TGTGCCAGCAGTGGGGGGCTTCCCCAAACCGGGGAGCTGTTTTTT. V is TRBV25-1 and J is TRBJ2-2, with a possible D match to TRBD1 (6 bases). V lost 4 bases to trimming and J lost 5 bases, with 14 bases between them. This CDR3 contains 15 residues. In germline, CDR1 is MGHDK, CDR2 SYGVNS.

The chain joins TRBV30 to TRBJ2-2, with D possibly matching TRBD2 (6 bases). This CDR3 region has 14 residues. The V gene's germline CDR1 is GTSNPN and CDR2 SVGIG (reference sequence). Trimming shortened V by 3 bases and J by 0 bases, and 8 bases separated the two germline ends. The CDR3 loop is CAWRGLPNTGELFF. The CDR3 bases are TGTGCCTGGAGGGGACTTCCGAACACCGGGGAGCTGTTTTTT.

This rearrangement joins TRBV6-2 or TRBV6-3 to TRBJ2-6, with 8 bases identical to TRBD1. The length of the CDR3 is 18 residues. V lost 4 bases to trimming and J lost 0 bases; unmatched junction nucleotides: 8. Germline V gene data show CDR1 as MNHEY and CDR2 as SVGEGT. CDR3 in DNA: TGTGCCAGCAGTTCGTTCGGGACAGGCTACTCTGGGGCCAACGTCCTGACTTTC. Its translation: CASSSFGTGYSGANVLTF.

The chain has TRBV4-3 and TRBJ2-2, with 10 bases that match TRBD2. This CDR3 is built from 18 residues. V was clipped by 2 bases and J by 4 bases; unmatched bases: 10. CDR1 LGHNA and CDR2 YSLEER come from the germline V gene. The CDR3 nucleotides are TGCGCCAGCAGCCAAAAGCCGGGACTAGCGAGTGGCACCGGGGAGCTGTTTTTT. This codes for CASSQKPGLASGTGELFF.

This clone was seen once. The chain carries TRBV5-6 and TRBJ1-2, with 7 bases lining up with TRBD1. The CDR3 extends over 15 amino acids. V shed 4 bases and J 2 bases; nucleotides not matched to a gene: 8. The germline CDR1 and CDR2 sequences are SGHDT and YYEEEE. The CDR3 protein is CASSRPRTGNYGYTF. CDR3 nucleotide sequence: TGTGCCAGCAGCAGACCCCGGACAGGAAACTATGGCTACACCTTC.

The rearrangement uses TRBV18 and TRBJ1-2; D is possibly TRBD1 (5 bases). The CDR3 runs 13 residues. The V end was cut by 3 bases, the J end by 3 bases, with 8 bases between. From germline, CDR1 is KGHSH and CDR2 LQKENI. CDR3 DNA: TGTGCCAGCTCACCGTTAGGGGACTATGGCTACACCTTC. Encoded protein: CASSPLGDYGYTF.

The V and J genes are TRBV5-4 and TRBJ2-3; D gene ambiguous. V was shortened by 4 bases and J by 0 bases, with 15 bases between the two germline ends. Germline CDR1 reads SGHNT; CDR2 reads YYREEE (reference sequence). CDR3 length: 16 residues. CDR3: CASSRGAPTSTDTQYF. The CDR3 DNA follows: TGTGCCAGCAGCCGAGGAGCTCCCACAAGCACAGATACGCAGTATTTT.

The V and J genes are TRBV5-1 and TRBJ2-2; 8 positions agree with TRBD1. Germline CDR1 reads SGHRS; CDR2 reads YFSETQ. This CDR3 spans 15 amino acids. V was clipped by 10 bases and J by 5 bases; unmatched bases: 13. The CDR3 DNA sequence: TGCGCCTCCAAAGTTCAGGGGGCCGGGACCGGGGAGCTGTTTTTT. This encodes CASKVQGAGTGELFF.

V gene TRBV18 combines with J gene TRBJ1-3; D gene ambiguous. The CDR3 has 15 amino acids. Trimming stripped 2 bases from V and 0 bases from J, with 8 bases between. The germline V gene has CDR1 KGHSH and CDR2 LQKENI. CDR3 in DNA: TGTGCCAGCTCACCAACGGGTTACTCTGGAAACACCATATATTTT. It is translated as CASSPTGYSGNTIYF.

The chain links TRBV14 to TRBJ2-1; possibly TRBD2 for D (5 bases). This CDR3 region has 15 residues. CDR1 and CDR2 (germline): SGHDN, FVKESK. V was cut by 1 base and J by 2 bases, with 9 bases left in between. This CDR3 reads CASSQGAGTYNEQFF. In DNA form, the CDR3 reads TGTGCCAGCAGCCAAGGCGCCGGGACCTACAATGAGCAGTTCTTC. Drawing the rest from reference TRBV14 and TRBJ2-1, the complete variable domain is EAGVTQFPSHSVIEKGQTVTLRCDPISGHDNLYWYRRVMGKEIKFLLHFVKESKQDESGMPNNRFLAERTGGTYSTLKVQPAELEDSGVYFCASSQGAGTYNEQFFGPGTRLTVL.

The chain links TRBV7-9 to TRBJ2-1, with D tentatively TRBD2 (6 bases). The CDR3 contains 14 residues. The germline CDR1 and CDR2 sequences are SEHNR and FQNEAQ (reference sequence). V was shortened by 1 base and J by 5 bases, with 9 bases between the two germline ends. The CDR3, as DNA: TGTGCCAGCAGCTTAGGGGGACTTGACAATGAGCAGTTCTTC. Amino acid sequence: CASSLGGLDNEQFF.

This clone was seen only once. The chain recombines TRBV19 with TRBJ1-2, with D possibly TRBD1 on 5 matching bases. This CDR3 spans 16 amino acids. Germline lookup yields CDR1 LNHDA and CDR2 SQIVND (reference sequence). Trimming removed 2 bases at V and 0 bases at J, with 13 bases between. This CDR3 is CASSITGGSANYGYTF. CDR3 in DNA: TGTGCCAGTAGTATAACCGGGGGGTCAGCTAACTATGGCTACACCTTC. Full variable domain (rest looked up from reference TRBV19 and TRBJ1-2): DGGITQSPKYLFRKEGQNVTLSCEQNLNHDAMYWYRQDPGQGLRLIYYSQIVNDFQKGDIAEGYSVSREKKESFPLTVTSAQKNPTAFYLCASSITGGSANYGYTFGSGTRLTVV.

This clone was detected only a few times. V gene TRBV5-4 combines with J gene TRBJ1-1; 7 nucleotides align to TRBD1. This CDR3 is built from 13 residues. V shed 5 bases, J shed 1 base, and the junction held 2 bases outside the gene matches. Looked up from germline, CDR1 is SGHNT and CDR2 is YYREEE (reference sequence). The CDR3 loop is CASSGTENTEAFF. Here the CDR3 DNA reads TGTGCCAGCAGTGGGACAGAGAACACTGAAGCTTTCTTT. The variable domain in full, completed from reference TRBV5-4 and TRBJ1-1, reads ETGVTQSPTHLIKTRGQQVTLRCSSQSGHNTVSWYQQALGQGPQFIFQYYREEENGRGNFPPRFSGLQFPNYSSELNVNALELDDSALYLCASSGTENTEAFFGQGTRLTVV.

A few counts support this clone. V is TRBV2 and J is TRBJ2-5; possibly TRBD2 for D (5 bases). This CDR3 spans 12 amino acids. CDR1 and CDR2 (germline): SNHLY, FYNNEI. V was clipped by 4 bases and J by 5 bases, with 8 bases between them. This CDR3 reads CASSGLAETQYF. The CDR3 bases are TGTGCCAGCAGTGGTCTAGCTGAGACCCAGTACTTC. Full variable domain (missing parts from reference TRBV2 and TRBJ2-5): EPEVTQTPSHQVTQMGQEVILRCVPISNHLYFYWYRQILGQKVEFLVSFYNNEISEKSEIFDDQFSVERPDGSNFTLKIRSTKLEDSAMYFCASSGLAETQYFGPGTRLLVL.

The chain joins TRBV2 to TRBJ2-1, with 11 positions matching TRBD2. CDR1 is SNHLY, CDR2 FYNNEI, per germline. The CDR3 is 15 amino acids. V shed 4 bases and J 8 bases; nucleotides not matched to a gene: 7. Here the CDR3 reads CASSVTSGATDEQFF. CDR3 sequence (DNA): TGTGCCAGCAGTGTGACTAGCGGGGCTACGGATGAGCAGTTCTTC. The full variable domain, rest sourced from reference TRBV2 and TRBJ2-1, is EPEVTQTPSHQVTQMGQEVILRCVPISNHLYFYWYRQILGQKVEFLVSFYNNEISEKSEIFDDQFSVERPDGSNFTLKIRSTKLEDSAMYFCASSVTSGATDEQFFGPGTRLTVL.

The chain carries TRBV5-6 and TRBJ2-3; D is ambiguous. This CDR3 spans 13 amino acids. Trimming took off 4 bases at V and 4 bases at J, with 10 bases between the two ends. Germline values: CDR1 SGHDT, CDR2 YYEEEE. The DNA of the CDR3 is TGTGCCAGCAGCCGTCAGTGGTCAGATACGCAGTATTTT. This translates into CASSRQWSDTQYF.